These 7 T cell receptor beta chains were all obtained from the same sample, sequenced in a study of cytomegalovirus exposure and HLA in healthy donors. PCR employed 60 Vbeta and 13 Jbeta primers. Data came from immunoSEQ multiplex PCR; TCRdb stores just in-frame clones and leaves some out. The sample records approximately 81,000 clones, roughly 72% being singletons. The sample consisted of PBMCs. These receptors all stem from a man between 40 and 49 years old in good health and CMV-seropositive.

This clone showed up just a few times. V is TRBV6-4 and J is TRBJ1-2; 8 bases line up with TRBD1. V trimming: 4 bases; J trimming: 4 bases; junction bases outside the gene matches: 5. This CDR3 region has 14 residues. CDR1 is MRHNA, CDR2 SNTAGT, per germline. In DNA, the CDR3 is TGTGCCAGCAGTGCAGGACAGGGTAGCTATGGCTACACCTTC. Its protein product is CASSAGQGSYGYTF.

The chain couples TRBV25-1 to TRBJ2-2; TRBD1 might be the D (5 bases). There are 14 residues in the CDR3. V was pared by 5 bases and J by 1 base, with 8 bases between. The germline CDR1 and CDR2 sequences are MGHDK and SYGVNS. The CDR3 nucleotides are TGTGCCAGCAGTAGACAGCAGAACACCGGGGAGCTGTTTTTT. It is translated as CASSRQQNTGELFF.

This chain joins TRBV2 and TRBJ1-1, with TRBD1 as a possible D gene (6 bases). The CDR3 runs to 14 residues. The V and J ends lost 7 bases and 0 bases respectively, with 12 bases between them. CDR1 and CDR2 from the germline V gene are SNHLY and FYNNEI. CDR3 loop: CASTEGGVNTEAFF. Here the CDR3 DNA reads TGTGCCAGCACCGAAGGGGGGGTGAACACTGAAGCTTTCTTT.

The rearrangement links TRBV11-2 to TRBJ2-3, with a tentative D call TRBD1 (6 bases). CDR3 length equals 15 residues. Germline V gives CDR1 SGHAT, CDR2 FQNNGV. Between the trimmed V and J ends, which lost 5 bases and 2 bases, there was a span of 14 bases. CDR3 loop: CASSLRGQLTDTQYF. The CDR3 coding sequence is TGTGCCAGCAGCCTGAGGGGACAACTCACAGATACGCAGTATTTT. Full variable domain (remainder filled in from reference TRBV11-2 and TRBJ2-3): EAGVAQSPRYKIIEKRQSVAFWCNPISGHATLYWYQQILGQGPKLLIQFQNNGVVDDSQLPKDRFSAERLKGVDSTLKIQPAKLEDSAVYLCASSLRGQLTDTQYFGPGTRLTVL.

The V and J genes are TRBV6-5 and TRBJ2-5; 7 bases map to TRBD1. V shed 2 bases and J 1 base; nucleotides not matched to a gene: 1. Germline CDR1 is MNHEY and CDR2 is SVGAGI. The CDR3 is made up of 14 amino acids. The chain's CDR3 is CASSYGQAQETQYF. CDR3 sequence (DNA): TGTGCCAGCAGTTACGGACAGGCCCAAGAGACCCAGTACTTC.

This clone was observed a single time. The J gene is TRBJ2-3, the V gene TRBV6-5; 7 bases line up with TRBD1. CDR3 length: 15 residues. V shed 2 bases and J 2 bases; nucleotides not matched to a gene: 4. The germline gives CDR1 MNHEY, CDR2 SVGAGI. The DNA for the CDR3 is TGTGCCAGCAGTTACAAACAGGGGTTCACAGATACGCAGTATTTT. It yields the protein CASSYKQGFTDTQYF.

The rearrangement links TRBV7-9 to TRBJ1-5; 9 nucleotides match TRBD1. V lost 5 bases to trimming and J lost 4 bases; unmatched junction nucleotides: 6. Germline assignment: CDR1 SEHNR and CDR2 FQNEAQ (reference sequence). The CDR3 is 15 amino acids. CDR3 DNA sequence: TGTGCCAGCAGCCAAACCGGGACAGGGAATCAGCCCCAGCATTTT. Translated, it gives CASSQTGTGNQPQHF. The full variable domain, in which reference TRBV7-9 and TRBJ1-5 provide the parts outside the CDR3, is DTGVSQNPRHKITKRGQNVTFRCDPISEHNRLYWYRQTLGQGPEFLTYFQNEAQLEKSRLLSDRFSAERPKGSFSTLEIQRTEQGDSAMYLCASSQTGTGNQPQHFGDGTRLSIL.